Below, 11 T cell receptor beta chains from the same sample are listed, as sequenced in a study of human T cells and chemical hapten exposure. TCRdb processed the RACE reads anew with MiXCR; each CDR3 protein has one entry. The data contain around 150,000 distinct CDR3 sequences, roughly 15% of them singletons. Regarding time point: patch test 1, 2 weeks after DPC sensitization. The treatment here: therapeutic diphenylcyclopropenone sensitization with weekly scalp DPC. This specimen was whole blood, taken in connection with sensitization to the hapten diphenylcyclopropenone (DPC). The receptors stem from a woman in her 30s with alopecia areata. Some clones in this sample may be carry-over from other donors' samples.

This clonotype was counted at least ten times. The chain links TRBV20-1 to TRBJ1-1, with D perhaps TRBD1 (5 bases). Germline V gives CDR1 DFQATT, CDR2 SNEGSKA (reference sequence). V was clipped by 3 bases and J by 1 base, with 15 bases between them. The CDR3 sequence is 15 residues long. The CDR3 spells CSASTGGKQNTEAFF. CDR3 nucleotides: TGCAGTGCTAGTACGGGGGGAAAGCAGAACACTGAAGCTTTCTTT.

V is TRBV7-2 and J is TRBJ2-5; D is unresolved. Germline-derived CDR1 and CDR2 are SGHTA and FQGNSA. The CDR3 loop spans 13 amino acids. V gave up 3 bases and J gave up 4 bases, with 9 bases separating them. CDR3 amino acids: CASSLRPSETQYF. For the CDR3, the DNA is TGTGCCAGCAGCTTGCGGCCATCAGAGACCCAGTACTTC. Full variable domain (outside the CDR3, taken from reference TRBV7-2 and TRBJ2-5): GAGVSQSPSNKVTEKGKDVELRCDPISGHTALYWYRQSLGQGLEFLIYFQGNSAPDKSGLPSDRFSAERTGGSVSTLTIQRTQQEDSAVYLCASSLRPSETQYFGPGTRLLVL.

Comment on this clonotype: The CDR3 does not close with the conserved phenylalanine or tryptophan, likely indicating a read error. The chain uses TRBV7-2 and TRBJ1-1; 10 bases fit TRBD1. The germline V gene has CDR1 SGHTA and CDR2 FQGNSA. The CDR3 extends over 15 amino acids. Trimming took 0 bases from V and 4 from J; bases not matched to a gene: 2. The CDR3: CASSLAGQGGTEAFS. CDR3 bases: TGTGCCAGCAGCTTAGCCGGACAGGGGGGCACTGAAGCTTTCTCT.

This clonotype was seen a handful of times. The conserved phenylalanine or tryptophan normally closing the CDR3 is absent here, so this likely arose from a read error. The V gene is TRBV7-9, the J gene TRBJ2-5; tentatively, D is TRBD2 (5 bases). The ends were cut back, 0 bases at V and 6 bases at J, with 8 bases in the middle. Germline V CDR1 and CDR2: SEHNR, FQNEAQ (reference sequence). This CDR3 region has 13 residues. CDR3 sequence reads: CASSLAGAKTQYY. CDR3 in DNA: TGTGCCAGCAGCTTAGCGGGAGCTAAGACCCAGTACTAC.

This clonotype has just a few counts. The chain joins TRBV5-1 to TRBJ2-7; D is unresolved. The CDR3 extends over 15 amino acids. Trimming stripped 0 bases from V and 2 bases from J, with 12 bases between. The V gene's germline CDR1 is SGHRS and CDR2 YFSETQ. For the CDR3, the DNA is TGCGCCAGCAGCTTGGTGGATTCTTGGGCCTACGAGCAGTACTTC. Its protein is CASSLVDSWAYEQYF.

In its sample, this clonotype was seen many times. The J gene is TRBJ1-2, the V gene TRBV6-2 or TRBV6-3, with 7 bases that match TRBD1. The CDR3 length is 11 residues. The junction had 0 bases not matched to a gene; V was cut back by 8 bases and J by 3 bases. Looked up from germline, CDR1 is MNHEY and CDR2 is SVGEGT. The CDR3 bases are TGTGCCAGCGGGACAGACTATGGCTACACCTTC. It translates to CASGTDYGYTF.

This chain links TRBV11-1 with TRBJ2-5; tentative D call: TRBD1 (6 bases). The CDR3 covers 14 residues. The V gene's germline CDR1 is SGHAT and CDR2 FQDESV (reference sequence). V lost 5 bases to trimming and J lost 5 bases, with 15 bases between them. CDR3 in amino acids: CASSDYYREETQYF. The CDR3 DNA reads TGTGCCAGCAGCGATTACTACAGGGAGGAGACCCAGTACTTC.

This clonotype was detected ten times or more. This chain joins TRBV30 and TRBJ1-1; D gene uncertain. Per the germline V gene, CDR1 is GTSNPN and CDR2 is SVGIG (reference sequence). The CDR3 covers 17 residues. The germline V and J ends were trimmed by 4 bases and 2 bases, with 23 bases remaining between them. The DNA for the CDR3 is TGTGCCTGGACGGGTGACGCGGACGGGCAGATAAACACTGAAGCTTTCTTT. This sequence encodes CAWTGDADGQINTEAFF.

This clonotype was detected only a few times. The chain has TRBV12-3 or TRBV12-4 and TRBJ2-1; TRBD1 matches at 11 bases. With 6 bases clipped from V and 9 bases from J, the junction kept 4 bases outside the gene matches. This CDR3 has 13 amino acids. CDR3 sequence: CASRRTGGGEQFF. The CDR3 DNA reads TGTGCCAGCAGGCGGACAGGGGGCGGTGAGCAGTTCTTC.

The rearrangement joins TRBV6-1 to TRBJ1-3, with D possibly TRBD1 on 6 matching bases. The germline V gene encodes CDR1 MNHNS and CDR2 SASEGT. The V end was cut by 6 bases, the J end by 4 bases, with 13 bases between. CDR3 length: 14 amino acids. The CDR3 sequence is CASRRGIEGNTIYF. In DNA form, the CDR3 reads TGTGCCAGCAGAAGGGGGATAGAGGGAAACACCATATATTTT.

The chain uses TRBV30 and TRBJ2-2; TRBD2 matches at 10 bases. Germline loops: CDR1 GTSNPN, CDR2 SVGIG (reference sequence). This CDR3 region has 17 residues. V gave up 3 bases and J gave up 4 bases; unmatched junction bases: 11. The CDR3 here is CAWRDWRAGGPTGELFF. The CDR3 DNA follows: TGTGCCTGGAGGGACTGGCGAGCGGGAGGGCCCACCGGGGAGCTGTTTTTT. The variable domain in full, with the rest retrieved from reference TRBV30 and TRBJ2-2, is SQTIHQWPATLVQPVGSPLSLECTVEGTSNPNLYWYRQAAGRGLQLLFYSVGIGQISSEVPQNLSASRPQDRQFILSSKKLLLSDSGFYLCAWRDWRAGGPTGELFFGEGSRLTVL.